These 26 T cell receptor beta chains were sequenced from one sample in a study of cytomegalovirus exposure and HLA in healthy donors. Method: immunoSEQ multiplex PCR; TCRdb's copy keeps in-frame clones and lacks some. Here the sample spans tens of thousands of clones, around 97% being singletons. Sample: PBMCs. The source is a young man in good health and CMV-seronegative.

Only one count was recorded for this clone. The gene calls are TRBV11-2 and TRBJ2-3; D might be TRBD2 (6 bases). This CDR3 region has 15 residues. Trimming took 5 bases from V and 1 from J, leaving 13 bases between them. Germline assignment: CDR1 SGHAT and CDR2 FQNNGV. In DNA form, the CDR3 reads TGTGCCAGCAGCACCCGGGACTCCCGCACAGATACGCAGTATTTT. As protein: CASSTRDSRTDTQYF.

Here the CDR3 DNA reads TGTGCCAGCATGAAATCGGGACAGGGTAATGAAAAACTGTTTTTT. Translating it yields CASMKSGQGNEKLFF. The V and J genes are TRBV28 and TRBJ1-4, with 9 bases fitting TRBD1. This CDR3 spans 15 amino acids. Per the germline V gene, CDR1 is MDHEN and CDR2 is SYDVKM. The junction had 7 bases not matched to a gene; V was cut back by 7 bases and J by 4 bases.

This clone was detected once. CDR3 in DNA: TGTGCCAGCAGCTTAGAAATTGGACAGAACTACGAGCAGTACTTC. Translating it yields CASSLEIGQNYEQYF. V gene TRBV11-2 combines with J gene TRBJ2-7, with a weak D call TRBD1 (6 bases). Germline V gene lookup returns CDR1 SGHAT and CDR2 FQNNGV. The CDR3 runs to 15 residues. V lost 0 bases and J 3 bases, leaving 12 bases between the germline ends.

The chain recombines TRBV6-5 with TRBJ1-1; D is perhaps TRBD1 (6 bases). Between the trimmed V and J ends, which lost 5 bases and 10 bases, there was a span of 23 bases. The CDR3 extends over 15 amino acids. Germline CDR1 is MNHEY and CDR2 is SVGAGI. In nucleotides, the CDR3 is TGTGCCAGCAGTCGTTACCCGACAGGCCCCGAGGGAGCTTTCTTT. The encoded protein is CASSRYPTGPEGAFF.

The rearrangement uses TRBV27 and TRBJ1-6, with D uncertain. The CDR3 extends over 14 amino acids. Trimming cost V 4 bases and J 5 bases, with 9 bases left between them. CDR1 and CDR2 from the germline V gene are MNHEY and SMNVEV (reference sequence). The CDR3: CASSSTRDNSPLHF. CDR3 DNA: TGTGCCAGCAGTTCAACTAGGGATAATTCACCCCTCCACTTT.

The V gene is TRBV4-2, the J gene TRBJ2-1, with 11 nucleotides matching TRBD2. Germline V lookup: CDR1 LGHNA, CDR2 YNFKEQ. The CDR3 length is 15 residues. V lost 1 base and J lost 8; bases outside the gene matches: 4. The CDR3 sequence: CASSQVGTSGHEQFF. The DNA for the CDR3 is TGTGCCAGCAGCCAAGTGGGGACTAGCGGCCATGAGCAGTTCTTC.

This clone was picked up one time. DNA for the CDR3: TGTGCCAGCAGTCGCCAGGACGAGCAGTACTTC. Its protein is CASSRQDEQYF. This rearrangement joins TRBV6-5 to TRBJ2-7; D is uncertain. The CDR3 extends over 11 amino acids. V lost 5 bases, J lost 5 bases, and 7 bases lay in between. Germline CDR1 and CDR2: MNHEY and SVGAGI.

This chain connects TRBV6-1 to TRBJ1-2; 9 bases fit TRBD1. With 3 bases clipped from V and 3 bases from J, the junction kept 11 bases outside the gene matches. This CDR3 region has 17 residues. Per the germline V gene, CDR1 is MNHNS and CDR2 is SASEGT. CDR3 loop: CASSDGDRAISDYGYTF. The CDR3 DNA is TGTGCCAGCAGTGACGGGGACAGGGCAATAAGTGACTATGGCTACACCTTC.

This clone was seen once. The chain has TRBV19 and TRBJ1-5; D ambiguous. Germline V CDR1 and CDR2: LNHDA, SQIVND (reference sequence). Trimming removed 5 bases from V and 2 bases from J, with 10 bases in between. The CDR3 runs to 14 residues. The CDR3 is CASSVTSGNQPQHF. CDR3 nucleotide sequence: TGTGCCAGTAGTGTGACTTCGGGCAATCAGCCCCAGCATTTT.

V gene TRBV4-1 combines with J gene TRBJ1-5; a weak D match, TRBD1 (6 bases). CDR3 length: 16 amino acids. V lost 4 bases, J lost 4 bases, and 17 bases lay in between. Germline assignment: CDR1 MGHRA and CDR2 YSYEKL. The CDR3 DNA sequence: TGCGCCAGCAGCCTGGGACCAGGGGAAGAGAATCAGCCCCAGCATTTT. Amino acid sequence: CASSLGPGEENQPQHF.

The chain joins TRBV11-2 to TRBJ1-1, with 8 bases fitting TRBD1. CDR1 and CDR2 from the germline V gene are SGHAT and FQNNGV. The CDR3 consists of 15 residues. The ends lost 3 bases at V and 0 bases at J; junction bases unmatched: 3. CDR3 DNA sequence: TGTGCCAGCAGCTTTTTGGGACAGGTGAACACTGAAGCTTTCTTT. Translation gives CASSFLGQVNTEAFF. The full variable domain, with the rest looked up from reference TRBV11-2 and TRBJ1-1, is EAGVAQSPRYKIIEKRQSVAFWCNPISGHATLYWYQQILGQGPKLLIQFQNNGVVDDSQLPKDRFSAERLKGVDSTLKIQPAKLEDSAVYLCASSFLGQVNTEAFFGQGTRLTVV.

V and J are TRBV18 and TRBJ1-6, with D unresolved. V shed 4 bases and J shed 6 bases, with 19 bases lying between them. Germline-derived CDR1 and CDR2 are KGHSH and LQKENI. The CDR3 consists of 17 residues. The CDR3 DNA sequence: TGTGCCAGCTCACTCAATTATCGCGGGCGGAGTAATTCACCCCTCCACTTT. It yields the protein CASSLNYRGRSNSPLHF.

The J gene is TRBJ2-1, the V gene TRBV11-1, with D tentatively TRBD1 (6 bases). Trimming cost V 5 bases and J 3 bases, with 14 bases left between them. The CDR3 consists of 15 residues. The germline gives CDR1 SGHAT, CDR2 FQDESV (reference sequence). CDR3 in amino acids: CASSPTGLDYNEQFF. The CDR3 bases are TGTGCCAGCAGCCCCACAGGGTTGGACTACAATGAGCAGTTCTTC.

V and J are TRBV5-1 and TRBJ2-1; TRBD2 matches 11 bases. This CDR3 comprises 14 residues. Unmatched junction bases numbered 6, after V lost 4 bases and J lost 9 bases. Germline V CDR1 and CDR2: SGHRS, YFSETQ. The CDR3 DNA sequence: TGCGCCAGCAGCGATAGCGGGGGGGGCGCTGAGCAGTTCTTC. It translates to CASSDSGGGAEQFF. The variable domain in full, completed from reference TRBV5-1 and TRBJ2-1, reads KAGVTQTPRYLIKTRGQQVTLSCSPISGHRSVSWYQQTPGQGLQFLFEYFSETQRNKGNFPGRFSGRQFSNSRSEMNVSTLELGDSALYLCASSDSGGGAEQFFGPGTRLTVL.

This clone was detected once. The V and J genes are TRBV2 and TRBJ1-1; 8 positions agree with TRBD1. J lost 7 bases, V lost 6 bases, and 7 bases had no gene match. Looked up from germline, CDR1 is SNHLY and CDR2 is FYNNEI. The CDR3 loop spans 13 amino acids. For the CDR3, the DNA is TGTGCCAGCAGCCCTCGAGACAGGGGTGAAGCTTTCTTT. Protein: CASSPRDRGEAFF.

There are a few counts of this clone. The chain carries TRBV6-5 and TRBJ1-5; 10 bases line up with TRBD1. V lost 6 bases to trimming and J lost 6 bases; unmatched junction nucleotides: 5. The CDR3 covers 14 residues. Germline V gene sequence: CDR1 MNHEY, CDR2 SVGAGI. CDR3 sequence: CASSLDRGLQPQHF. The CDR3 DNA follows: TGTGCCAGCAGCCTTGACAGGGGGCTTCAGCCCCAGCATTTT.

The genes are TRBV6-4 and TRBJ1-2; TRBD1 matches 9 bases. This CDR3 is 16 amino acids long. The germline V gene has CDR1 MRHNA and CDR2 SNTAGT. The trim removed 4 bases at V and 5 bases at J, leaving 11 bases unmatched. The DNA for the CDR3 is TGTGCCAGCAGTGGGACCGACAGGGGGAACCCTTATGGCTACACCTTC. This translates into CASSGTDRGNPYGYTF.

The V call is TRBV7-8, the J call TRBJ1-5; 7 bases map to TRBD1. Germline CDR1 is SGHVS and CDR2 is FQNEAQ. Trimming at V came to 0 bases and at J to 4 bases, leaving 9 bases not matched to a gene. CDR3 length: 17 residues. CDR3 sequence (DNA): TGTGCCAGCAGCTTAGCGTCGGGACAGCCCGCAAATCAGCCCCAGCATTTT. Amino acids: CASSLASGQPANQPQHF. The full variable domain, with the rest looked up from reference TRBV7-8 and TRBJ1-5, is GAGVSQSPRYKVAKRGQDVALRCDPISGHVSLFWYQQALGQGPEFLTYFQNEAQLDKSGLPSDRFFAERPEGSVSTLKIQRTQQEDSAVYLCASSLASGQPANQPQHFGDGTRLSIL.

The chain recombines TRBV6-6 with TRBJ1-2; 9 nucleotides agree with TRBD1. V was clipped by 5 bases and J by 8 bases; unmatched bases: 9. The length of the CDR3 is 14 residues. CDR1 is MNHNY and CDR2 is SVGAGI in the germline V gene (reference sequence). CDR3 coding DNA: TGTGCCAGCAGTACCGGGACAGGGTCGGGGGGCTACACCTTC. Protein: CASSTGTGSGGYTF.

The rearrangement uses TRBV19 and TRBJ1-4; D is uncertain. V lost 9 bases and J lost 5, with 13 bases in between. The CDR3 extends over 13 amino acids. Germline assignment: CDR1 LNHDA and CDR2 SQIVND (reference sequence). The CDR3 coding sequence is TGTGCCAGCAGCCCACCAGCGAATGAAAAACTGTTTTTT. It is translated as CASSPPANEKLFF.

The CDR3: CASSDSQDRALRAFF. DNA for the CDR3: TGTGCCAGCAGTGACAGCCAAGACAGGGCCCTTAGGGCTTTCTTT. The chain combines TRBV25-1 with TRBJ1-1; 7 bases line up with TRBD1. The CDR3 is 15 amino acids. Germline CDR1 reads MGHDK; CDR2 reads SYGVNS. V was pared by 3 bases and J by 11 bases, with 15 bases of the junction left unmatched.

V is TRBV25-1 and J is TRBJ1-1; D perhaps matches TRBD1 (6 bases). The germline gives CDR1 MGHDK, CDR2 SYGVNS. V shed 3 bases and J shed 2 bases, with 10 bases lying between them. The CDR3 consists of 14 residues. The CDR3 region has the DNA TGTGCCAGCAGTGAGGACAGTATAAACACTGAAGCTTTCTTT. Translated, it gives CASSEDSINTEAFF.

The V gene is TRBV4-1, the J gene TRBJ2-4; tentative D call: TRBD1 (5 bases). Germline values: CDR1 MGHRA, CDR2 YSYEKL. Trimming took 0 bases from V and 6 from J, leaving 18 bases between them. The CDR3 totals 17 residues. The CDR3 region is CASSQDQQVGYGNIQYF. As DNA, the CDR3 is TGCGCCAGCAGCCAAGATCAACAGGTCGGGTACGGAAACATTCAGTACTTC.

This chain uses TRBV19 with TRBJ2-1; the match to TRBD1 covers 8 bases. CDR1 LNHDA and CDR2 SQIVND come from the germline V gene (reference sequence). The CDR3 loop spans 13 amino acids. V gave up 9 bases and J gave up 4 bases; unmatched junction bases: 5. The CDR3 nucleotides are TGTGCCAGCCTTGGACAGGGATACAATGAGCAGTTCTTC. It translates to CASLGQGYNEQFF.

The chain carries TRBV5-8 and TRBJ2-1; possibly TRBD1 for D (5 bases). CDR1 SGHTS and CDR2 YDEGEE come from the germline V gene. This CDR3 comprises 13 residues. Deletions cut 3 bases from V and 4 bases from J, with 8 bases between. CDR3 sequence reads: CASSSTVYNEQFF. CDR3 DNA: TGTGCCAGCAGCTCGACAGTTTACAATGAGCAGTTCTTC.

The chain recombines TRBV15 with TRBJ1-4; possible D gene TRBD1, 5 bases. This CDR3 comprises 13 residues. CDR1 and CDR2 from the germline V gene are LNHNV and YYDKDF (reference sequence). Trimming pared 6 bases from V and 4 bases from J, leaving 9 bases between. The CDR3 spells CATSPGLNEKLFF. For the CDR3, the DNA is TGTGCCACCAGTCCAGGGCTTAATGAAAAACTGTTTTTT. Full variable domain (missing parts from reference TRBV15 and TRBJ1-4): DAMVIQNPRYQVTQFGKPVTLSCSQTLNHNVMYWYQQKSSQAPKLLFHYYDKDFNNEADTPDNFQSRRPNTSFCFLDIRSPGLGDTAMYLCATSPGLNEKLFFGSGTQLSVL.